One and the same sample provided the 14 T cell receptor beta chains below, sequenced in a study of cytomegalovirus exposure and HLA in healthy donors. Both 60 Vbeta primers and 13 Jbeta primers went into the PCR. Using immunoSEQ multiplex PCR, the repertoire was profiled, and TCRdb retains in-frame clones only, with some absent. The data contain about 89,000 clones, approximately 79% of them singletons. Material for sequencing was PBMCs. The receptors shown here come from a male donor in good health and CMV-seronegative.

This clone was picked up a small number of times. The rearrangement joins TRBV25-1 to TRBJ2-5; TRBD1 aligns across 9 bases. Trimming at V came to 4 bases and at J to 4 bases, leaving 7 bases not matched to a gene. The CDR3 extends over 15 amino acids. CDR1 is MGHDK and CDR2 is SYGVNS in the germline V gene. This CDR3 reads CASSGGQGMGETQYF. DNA for the CDR3: TGTGCCAGCAGTGGGGGACAGGGAATGGGAGAGACCCAGTACTTC.

V and J are TRBV27 and TRBJ2-7, with 7 bases that match TRBD2. V shed 4 bases, J shed 2 bases, and the junction held 8 bases outside the gene matches. CDR3 length: 15 amino acids. The germline V gene encodes CDR1 MNHEY and CDR2 SMNVEV (reference sequence). CDR3 sequence: CASSSRGLPTYEQYF. As DNA, the CDR3 is TGTGCCAGCAGTTCGAGGGGACTACCAACCTACGAGCAGTACTTC.

This chain links TRBV27 with TRBJ2-7, with D possibly being TRBD2 (6 bases). Per the germline V gene, CDR1 is MNHEY and CDR2 is SMNVEV (reference sequence). This CDR3 has 20 residues. The V end lost 0 bases, the J end lost 2 bases, and 26 bases lay between the germline ends. Here the CDR3 reads CASSLSVNGPGTPNPYEQYF. The CDR3 nucleotides are TGTGCCAGCAGTTTATCGGTAAACGGCCCCGGGACTCCTAACCCCTACGAGCAGTACTTC.

This rearrangement joins TRBV7-2 to TRBJ2-3, with TRBD1 as a possible D gene (6 bases). Germline-derived CDR1 and CDR2 are SGHTA and FQGNSA. The CDR3 spans 15 residues. Trimming left V 2 bases short and J 3 bases short, with 12 bases between. DNA of the CDR3: TGTGCCAGCAGCTTATGGGGGCCCACTACAGATACGCAGTATTTT. The encoded protein is CASSLWGPTTDTQYF.

This clone appeared a few times. The V call is TRBV28, the J call TRBJ2-1; 7 nucleotides line up with TRBD1. The CDR3 consists of 12 residues. The germline CDR1 and CDR2 sequences are MDHEN and SYDVKM. The junction had 5 bases not matched to a gene; V was cut back by 3 bases and J by 12 bases. CDR3 loop: CASSLGWTGQFF. Here the CDR3 DNA reads TGTGCCAGCAGTTTGGGGTGGACAGGGCAGTTCTTC. Combining the CDR3 with reference TRBV28 and TRBJ2-1 gives the whole variable domain DVKVTQSSRYLVKRTGEKVFLECVQDMDHENMFWYRQDPGLGLRLIYFSYDVKMKEKGDIPEGYSVSREKKERFSLILESASTNQTSMYLCASSLGWTGQFFGPGTRLTVL.

The chain has TRBV28 and TRBJ2-6; D perhaps matches TRBD2 (5 bases). The V gene's germline CDR1 is MDHEN and CDR2 SYDVKM. This CDR3 comprises 18 residues. Trimming removed 1 base at V and 2 bases at J, with 15 bases between. The DNA of the CDR3 is TGTGCCAGCAGTTTATCTGGACTTGGAGGCGCTGGGGCCAACGTCCTGACTTTC. The encoded protein is CASSLSGLGGAGANVLTF.

This chain uses TRBV30 with TRBJ1-2, with a possible D match to TRBD1 (5 bases). Trimming pared 0 bases from V and 8 bases from J, leaving 13 bases between. Looked up from germline, CDR1 is GTSNPN and CDR2 is SVGIG (reference sequence). CDR3 length equals 13 residues. The CDR3 loop is CAWSVRQGGGYTF. Here the CDR3 DNA reads TGTGCCTGGAGTGTCCGGCAGGGCGGAGGCTACACCTTC.

The chain joins TRBV30 to TRBJ1-2, with unresolved D. The CDR3 loop spans 12 amino acids. Trimming stripped 4 bases from V and 5 bases from J, with 11 bases between. Germline CDR1 GTSNPN, CDR2 SVGIG (reference sequence). DNA of the CDR3: TGTGCCTGGACCACCCGGGGATATGGCTACACCTTC. It codes for CAWTTRGYGYTF.

This rearrangement joins TRBV19 to TRBJ2-3; maybe TRBD2 (5 bases). Germline V gene sequence: CDR1 LNHDA, CDR2 SQIVND (reference sequence). V lost 7 bases and J lost 2, with 13 bases in between. The CDR3 has 14 residues. CDR3 region: CASKSSGNTDTQYF. The CDR3 nucleotides are TGTGCCAGTAAAAGTTCGGGGAACACAGATACGCAGTATTTT.

The chain combines TRBV28 with TRBJ1-2; D is perhaps TRBD1 (5 bases). The CDR3 runs 14 residues. Trimming shortened V by 4 bases and J by 3 bases, and 12 bases separated the two germline ends. CDR1 and CDR2 (germline): MDHEN, SYDVKM. Here the CDR3 DNA reads TGTGCCAGCAGTTCCCACAGGTTAGACTATGGCTACACCTTC. This encodes CASSSHRLDYGYTF.

This clone appeared a few times. This sequence joins TRBV28 and TRBJ1-1; D gene uncertain. The CDR3 spans 11 residues. Between the trimmed V and J ends, which lost 8 bases and 6 bases, there was a span of 10 bases. CDR1 and CDR2 from the germline V gene are MDHEN and SYDVKM. The CDR3 sequence is CASLERSEAFF. Written as DNA, the CDR3 is TGTGCCAGCCTGGAGAGGTCTGAAGCTTTCTTT. Variable domain in full (rest from reference TRBV28 and TRBJ1-1): DVKVTQSSRYLVKRTGEKVFLECVQDMDHENMFWYRQDPGLGLRLIYFSYDVKMKEKGDIPEGYSVSREKKERFSLILESASTNQTSMYLCASLERSEAFFGQGTRLTVV.

The rearrangement joins TRBV6-1 to TRBJ1-2; maybe TRBD1 (6 bases). Germline CDR1 is MNHNS and CDR2 is SASEGT. The CDR3 sequence is 15 residues long. Trimming took 2 bases from V and 7 from J, leaving 17 bases between them. CDR3 protein: CASSEYATGVSGYTF. CDR3 bases: TGTGCCAGCAGTGAATATGCGACAGGCGTTTCTGGCTACACCTTC.

The chain couples TRBV7-3 to TRBJ2-7; possible D gene TRBD1, 5 bases. There are 15 residues in the CDR3. V was trimmed by 2 bases and J by 5 bases, leaving 16 bases between them. CDR1 and CDR2 (germline): SGHTA, FQGTGA. CDR3: CASSLGQGGFNEQYF. The CDR3 DNA reads TGTGCCAGCAGCTTAGGGCAGGGTGGCTTCAACGAGCAGTACTTC.

CDR3 sequence: CASSVQGDGYEQYF. The CDR3 DNA sequence: TGTGCCAGCAGCGTACAAGGAGACGGATACGAGCAGTACTTC. The chain links TRBV9 to TRBJ2-7, with D uncertain. CDR3 length equals 14 residues. Per the germline V gene, CDR1 is SGDLS and CDR2 is YYNGEE. Trimming stripped 1 base from V and 4 bases from J, with 12 bases between.